The 21 T cell receptor beta chains presented below share a single source sample, sequenced in a study of blood T cell repertoires in COVID-19. Sequencing was performed with immunoSEQ multiplex PCR; in TCRdb, only in-frame clones are kept and a portion is missing. The sample has some 97,000 clones; just over 85% are singletons. Source material: PBMCs or T cells enriched from blood (not recorded which). These receptors came from a woman aged 45-60 years who had recovered from COVID-19.

The chain couples TRBV27 to TRBJ2-2, with a weak D call TRBD1 (6 bases). This CDR3 has 16 residues. Germline assignment: CDR1 MNHEY and CDR2 SMNVEV (reference sequence). V was shortened by 3 bases and J by 7 bases, with 18 bases between the two germline ends. The CDR3 DNA reads TGTGCCAGCAGTTTGGGGGCCGCGTTTAGGGGCGGGGAGCTGTTTTTT. It translates to CASSLGAAFRGGELFF.

This clone appeared once. The chain combines TRBV30 with TRBJ2-7, with a weak D call TRBD2 (5 bases). This CDR3 is 13 amino acids long. V dropped 3 bases and J dropped 1 base, with 10 bases sitting between them. Germline-derived CDR1 and CDR2 are GTSNPN and SVGIG (reference sequence). The CDR3 region is CAWSRGWSYEQYF. The CDR3 DNA is TGTGCCTGGAGCCGGGGTTGGTCCTACGAGCAGTACTTC.

This clone was observed a few times. V gene TRBV2 combines with J gene TRBJ2-7; 10 bases are a match to TRBD2. V shed 9 bases, J shed 4 bases, and the junction held 12 bases outside the gene matches. The CDR3 contains 15 residues. Germline CDR1 is SNHLY and CDR2 is FYNNEI. The CDR3 DNA sequence: TGTGCCAGTGGGGGAAGCGGGAGGGCCTCATACGAGCAGTACTTC. This sequence encodes CASGGSGRASYEQYF.

The V gene is TRBV6-1, the J gene TRBJ2-7, with D perhaps matching TRBD1 (6 bases). The V gene lost 5 bases and the J gene lost 3 bases, with 11 bases spanning the gap. CDR1 is MNHNS and CDR2 is SASEGT in the germline V gene. This CDR3 has 13 residues. The CDR3 nucleotides read TGTGCCAGCAGTTCCCCAGGGGTCTACGAGCAGTACTTC. It codes for CASSSPGVYEQYF.

The chain uses TRBV3-1 (or the pseudogene TRBV3-2) and TRBJ2-7; D uncertain. CDR3 length equals 18 residues. V lost 2 bases and J lost 4, with 24 bases in between. Germline lookup yields CDR1 LGHDT and CDR2 YNNKEL (reference sequence). The CDR3 bases are TGTGCCAGCAGCCAATTATCTCCAAGAGGATTAAACCTTTACGAGCAGTACTTC. Translated: CASSQLSPRGLNLYEQYF.

This rearrangement joins TRBV28 to TRBJ1-2; the match to TRBD1 covers 7 bases. J was trimmed by 7 bases and V by 6 bases; bases with no gene match: 17. The germline CDR1 and CDR2 sequences are MDHEN and SYDVKM. The CDR3 has 16 residues. CDR3 nucleotide sequence: TGTGCCAGCAGGGTGACAAGGGGGCCCGATGTCTTTGGCTACACCTTC. This gives the protein CASRVTRGPDVFGYTF.

The rearrangement joins TRBV10-3 to TRBJ2-1; the match to TRBD2 covers 11 bases. The J segment lost 1 base and the V segment lost 6 bases, leaving 11 bases of the junction unmatched. The germline gives CDR1 ENHRY, CDR2 SYGVKD. This CDR3 comprises 18 residues. The CDR3 coding sequence is TGTGCCATCAGACAACTAGCGGGGGCCCCGGGGTCCTACAATGAGCAGTTCTTC. Translated, it gives CAIRQLAGAPGSYNEQFF.

Details on this clone: At one boundary the junction diverges from the germline segment, which might be a read error. The rearrangement joins TRBV10-1 to TRBJ2-7; 7 bases line up with TRBD1. This CDR3 spans 14 amino acids. CDR1 and CDR2 (germline): WNHNN, SYGVQD (reference sequence). DNA for the CDR3: TGCGCCAGCAGTAGGGACAGTAGCTCCCACGAGCAGTACTTC. Translation: CASSRDSSSHEQYF.

This chain connects TRBV6-5 to TRBJ2-5; 9 bases agree with TRBD1. Germline V gives CDR1 MNHEY, CDR2 SVGAGI. The V gene end was trimmed by 5 bases and the J gene end by 5 bases; junction bases not matched to a gene: 3. The CDR3 has 13 amino acids. The DNA for the CDR3 is TGTGCCAGCAGTAACAGGGGGCCGGAGACCCAGTACTTC. This translates into CASSNRGPETQYF.

CDR3 region: CASGTGTNGYTF. The CDR3 nucleotides read TGTGCCAGCGGGACAGGGACAAATGGCTACACCTTC. This sequence joins TRBV27 and TRBJ1-2, with 9 nucleotides matching TRBD1. Germline V gene lookup returns CDR1 MNHEY and CDR2 SMNVEV (reference sequence). V was pared by 8 bases and J by 6 bases, with 4 bases of the junction left unmatched. The CDR3 has 12 amino acids.

In DNA, the CDR3 is TGTGCCATCAAGGAGGGGACAGTCACAGATACGCAGTATTTT. Its translation: CAIKEGTVTDTQYF. The chain joins TRBV10-3 to TRBJ2-3; D might be TRBD1 (7 bases). Germline V gene sequence: CDR1 ENHRY, CDR2 SYGVKD. Trimming stripped 7 bases from V and 2 bases from J, with 13 bases between. This CDR3 comprises 14 residues.

The V call is TRBV5-1, the J call TRBJ2-5, with D possibly being TRBD2 (7 bases). CDR1 SGHRS and CDR2 YFSETQ come from the germline V gene. The CDR3 has 15 amino acids. Trimming pared 4 bases from V and 4 bases from J, leaving 17 bases between. In nucleotides, the CDR3 is TGCGCCAGCAGCCCGGACCCGGGGGGCGCAGAGACCCAGTACTTC. Encoded protein: CASSPDPGGAETQYF.

This chain uses TRBV27 with TRBJ2-3; D is perhaps TRBD2 (6 bases). The CDR3 sequence is 14 residues long. Germline V gene data show CDR1 as MNHEY and CDR2 as SMNVEV (reference sequence). V was shortened by 8 bases and J by 1 base, with 13 bases between the two germline ends. CDR3 nucleotide sequence: TGTGCCAGCGGGGACTGGGGGGGCACAGATACGCAGTATTTT. Amino acid sequence: CASGDWGGTDTQYF.

The rearrangement uses TRBV11-2 and TRBJ2-5; 11 nucleotides match TRBD2. The CDR3 is 16 amino acids. Per the germline V gene, CDR1 is SGHAT and CDR2 is FQNNGV. J gave up 2 bases and V 4 bases, and 6 bases lay outside the gene matches. The CDR3 DNA reads TGTGCCAGCAGCTATCAGACTAGCGGGGTGCAAGAGACCCAGTACTTC. It yields the protein CASSYQTSGVQETQYF.

The chain combines TRBV28 with TRBJ1-1, with D unresolved. The CDR3 is 14 amino acids. CDR1 MDHEN and CDR2 SYDVKM come from the germline V gene. With 5 bases removed from V and 4 bases from J, the gap between germline ends came to 14 bases. The CDR3: CASSPRTYGTEAFF. As DNA, the CDR3 is TGTGCCAGCAGTCCCCGGACTTATGGCACTGAAGCTTTCTTT. The full variable domain, with the rest looked up from reference TRBV28 and TRBJ1-1, is DVKVTQSSRYLVKRTGEKVFLECVQDMDHENMFWYRQDPGLGLRLIYFSYDVKMKEKGDIPEGYSVSREKKERFSLILESASTNQTSMYLCASSPRTYGTEAFFGQGTRLTVV.

Remarks on this clone: The identical CDR3 is also encoded by other nucleotide sequences in the sample. The rearrangement links TRBV11-3 to TRBJ2-2; D is uncertain. The CDR3 contains 13 residues. The V end lost 0 bases, the J end lost 6 bases, and 5 bases lay between the germline ends. Germline V gene data show CDR1 as SGHNT and CDR2 as YENEEA. This chain's CDR3 is CASSLDRAGELFF. In DNA, the CDR3 is TGTGCCAGCAGCTTAGATCGGGCCGGGGAGCTGTTTTTT. The full variable domain, its missing parts supplied by reference TRBV11-3 and TRBJ2-2, is EAGVVQSPRYKIIEKKQPVAFWCNPISGHNTLYWYLQNLGQGPELLIRYENEEAVDDSQLPKDRFSAERLKGVDSTLKIQPAELGDSAVYLCASSLDRAGELFFGEGSRLTVL.

The chain uses TRBV9 and TRBJ2-7; the match to TRBD1 covers 9 bases. Trimming removed 3 bases from V and 3 bases from J; junction bases left unmatched: 4. The CDR3 has 14 residues. CDR1 is SGDLS, CDR2 YYNGEE, per germline. The CDR3 sequence is CASSESTGGYEQYF. The CDR3, as DNA: TGTGCCAGCAGCGAGTCGACAGGGGGCTACGAGCAGTACTTC.

The chain links TRBV7-8 to TRBJ1-4; D is uncertain. V lost 3 bases and J lost 4, with 9 bases in between. The CDR3 sequence is 14 residues long. Germline loops: CDR1 SGHVS, CDR2 FQNEAQ. DNA of the CDR3: TGTGCCAGCAGCTTCCGGGAGATTAATGAAAAACTGTTTTTT. Protein sequence: CASSFREINEKLFF.

V usage is TRBV6-5 and J usage is TRBJ2-7; D not certain. CDR3 size: 14 residues. V was pared by 6 bases and J by 3 bases, with 15 bases between. In germline, CDR1 is MNHEY, CDR2 SVGAGI. The CDR3 reads CASSNYAAFYEQYF. For the CDR3, the DNA is TGTGCCAGCAGCAATTACGCCGCGTTCTACGAGCAGTACTTC.

The chain combines TRBV19 with TRBJ2-3; 9 positions match TRBD1. This CDR3 has 16 amino acids. V lost 5 bases and J lost 2; bases outside the gene matches: 8. Germline assignment: CDR1 LNHDA and CDR2 SQIVND (reference sequence). CDR3 residues: CASSGQDRGPTDTQYF. The DNA for the CDR3 is TGTGCCAGTAGTGGACAGGACAGGGGCCCCACAGATACGCAGTATTTT. Filled out from reference TRBV19 and TRBJ2-3, the complete variable domain reads DGGITQSPKYLFRKEGQNVTLSCEQNLNHDAMYWYRQDPGQGLRLIYYSQIVNDFQKGDIAEGYSVSREKKESFPLTVTSAQKNPTAFYLCASSGQDRGPTDTQYFGPGTRLTVL.

The V and J genes are TRBV6-2 or TRBV6-3 and TRBJ1-3; 8 bases align to TRBD1. The CDR3 has 17 amino acids. J gave up 0 bases and V 5 bases, and 9 bases lay outside the gene matches. CDR1 MNHEY and CDR2 SVGEGT come from the germline V gene. The CDR3 DNA follows: TGTGCCAGCAGTAGAGAACAGGGGGGGGGCTCTGGAAACACCATATATTTT. Translated: CASSREQGGGSGNTIYF.